The 24 T cell receptor beta chains in this list originate from one sample, sequenced in a study of T cell changes during pregnancy in multiple sclerosis (dated 2019 in TCRdb). Library generation was performed with the immunoSEQ multiplex PCR assay. This immuneACCESS table, as held by TCRdb, lists in-frame sequences with V and J called but not all clones. Of the missing ones, under half trace to an unresolved V gene in checked studies; the others have no known cause. The sample table lists around 44,000 clones, about 90% of them with a count of one. The ten largest clones add up to less than 12% of the sample. The source was CD8+ T cells from peripheral blood mononuclear cells, collected in the first trimester of pregnancy. These receptors were obtained from a female donor with multiple sclerosis, enrolled in a pregnancy study.

V is TRBV4-1 and J is TRBJ2-7, with D perhaps matching TRBD2 (6 bases). The CDR3 has 15 residues. Germline values: CDR1 MGHRA, CDR2 YSYEKL. V was shortened by 1 base and J by 2 bases, with 12 bases between the two germline ends. The CDR3 loop reads CASSQGASATYEQYF. The CDR3 nucleotides read TGCGCCAGCAGCCAAGGGGCTAGCGCGACCTACGAGCAGTACTTC.

V and J are TRBV27 and TRBJ1-1; 11 bases are shared with TRBD1. Germline CDR1 reads MNHEY; CDR2 reads SMNVEV (reference sequence). The CDR3 has 14 amino acids. V was clipped by 7 bases and J by 5 bases; unmatched bases: 6. The CDR3 loop is CASIGTGGGTEAFF. In DNA, the CDR3 is TGTGCCAGCATAGGGACAGGGGGAGGGACTGAAGCTTTCTTT.

V is TRBV7-8 and J is TRBJ2-2; 11 nucleotides align to TRBD2. Germline V CDR1 and CDR2: SGHVS, FQNEAQ. The CDR3 has 20 amino acids. The V segment lost 5 bases and the J segment 6 bases; nucleotides outside the gene matches: 20. CDR3 in amino acids: CASSAWRDPTSGVYAGELFF. The CDR3 DNA sequence: TGTGCCAGCAGCGCCTGGCGAGATCCGACTAGCGGGGTATATGCCGGGGAGCTGTTTTTT.

This chain connects TRBV4-1 to TRBJ1-2, with D unresolved. Germline V gene sequence: CDR1 MGHRA, CDR2 YSYEKL. The CDR3 totals 11 residues. Trimming cost V 6 bases and J 8 bases, with 10 bases left between them. The CDR3 region is CASRWTLGYTF. CDR3 in DNA: TGCGCCAGCAGGTGGACTCTAGGCTACACCTTC.

The chain couples TRBV30 to TRBJ1-2; 9 bases are a match to TRBD1. Germline values: CDR1 GTSNPN, CDR2 SVGIG (reference sequence). The CDR3 length is 13 residues. The trim removed 5 bases at V and 5 bases at J, leaving 6 bases unmatched. CDR3 sequence: CAWYRDRAYGYTF. The CDR3 nucleotides read TGTGCCTGGTACCGGGACAGGGCTTATGGCTACACCTTC.

The chain recombines TRBV27 with TRBJ1-1; 9 bases are a match to TRBD1. This CDR3 spans 12 amino acids. Germline V CDR1 and CDR2: MNHEY, SMNVEV (reference sequence). V lost 4 bases to trimming and J lost 8 bases; unmatched junction nucleotides: 2. The CDR3, as DNA: TGTGCCAGCAGTTGGACAGGGGCCGAAGCTTTCTTT. Translated: CASSWTGAEAFF.

The chain recombines TRBV27 with TRBJ1-5; weak D call: TRBD1 (5 bases). V shed 5 bases and J shed 7 bases, with 15 bases lying between them. The length of the CDR3 is 14 residues. Germline V lookup: CDR1 MNHEY, CDR2 SMNVEV (reference sequence). The DNA for the CDR3 is TGTGCCAGCAGTCAACTCCAGGGAGGCCAGCCCCAGCATTTT. It translates to CASSQLQGGQPQHF.

The chain links TRBV9 to TRBJ2-1; D is possibly TRBD2 (6 bases). The germline V gene encodes CDR1 SGDLS and CDR2 YYNGEE. Trimming removed 4 bases at V and 4 bases at J, with 12 bases between. The CDR3 runs 14 residues. The CDR3 coding sequence is TGTGCCAGCAGCACTAGCTCGACTTACAATGAGCAGTTCTTC. Residues: CASSTSSTYNEQFF. The complete variable domain, with remaining parts taken from reference TRBV9 and TRBJ2-1, reads DSGVTQTPKHLITATGQRVTLRCSPRSGDLSVYWYQQSLDQGLQFLIQYYNGEERAKGNILERFSAQQFPDLHSELNLSSLELGDSALYFCASSTSSTYNEQFFGPGTRLTVL.

The chain couples TRBV4-1 to TRBJ2-7; the match to TRBD2 covers 7 bases. Losses at the gene ends were 0 bases for V and 3 bases for J; bases not matched to a gene: 5. Germline V gene lookup returns CDR1 MGHRA and CDR2 YSYEKL. The CDR3 runs to 15 residues. The CDR3 DNA sequence: TGCGCCAGCAGCCAAGAAAGAGCGGGGCTCTACGAGCAGTACTTC. Amino acids: CASSQERAGLYEQYF.

The chain joins TRBV27 to TRBJ1-1; 8 nucleotides agree with TRBD1. The CDR3 extends over 14 amino acids. V gave up 5 bases and J gave up 8 bases; unmatched junction bases: 10. CDR1 and CDR2 (germline): MNHEY, SMNVEV (reference sequence). The chain's CDR3 is CASSARDRRREAFF. The CDR3 DNA reads as TGTGCCAGCAGTGCCCGGGACAGGAGACGAGAAGCTTTCTTT.

J is TRBJ1-2 and V is TRBV13; possible D gene TRBD1, 6 bases. The ends were cut back, 0 bases at V and 2 bases at J, with 13 bases in the middle. Looked up from germline, CDR1 is PRHDT and CDR2 is FYEKMQ (reference sequence). CDR3 length: 16 residues. In nucleotides, the CDR3 is TGTGCCAGCAGCTTAGGATTTCAGGGGAAGAACTATGGCTACACCTTC. Its translation: CASSLGFQGKNYGYTF.

The chain is built from TRBV13 and TRBJ2-7; 10 bases line up with TRBD1. From germline, CDR1 is PRHDT and CDR2 FYEKMQ (reference sequence). The J segment lost 5 bases and the V segment lost 4 bases, leaving 17 bases of the junction unmatched. The CDR3 has 18 amino acids. Written as DNA, the CDR3 is TGTGCCAGCAGCTCGACCATGGCCGGGACAGGGGAGGGGAACGAGCAGTACTTC. The encoded protein is CASSSTMAGTGEGNEQYF.

The V call is TRBV5-6, the J call TRBJ2-3; unclear D gene. V shed 3 bases and J shed 3 bases, with 17 bases lying between them. The germline gives CDR1 SGHDT, CDR2 YYEEEE. The length of the CDR3 is 16 residues. The CDR3 region has the DNA TGTGCCAGCAGCTCAGAAAGCGACTGGCTTACAGATACGCAGTATTTT. Translated, it gives CASSSESDWLTDTQYF.

The genes are TRBV27 and TRBJ2-5; the match to TRBD2 covers 10 bases. V lost 3 bases to trimming and J lost 2 bases; unmatched junction nucleotides: 15. The CDR3 consists of 19 residues. The V gene's germline CDR1 is MNHEY and CDR2 SMNVEV (reference sequence). CDR3: CASSLSIQPGTSAQETQYF. The CDR3 DNA sequence: TGTGCCAGCAGTTTGTCAATCCAACCCGGGACTAGCGCACAAGAGACCCAGTACTTC.

This clone was observed a single time. DNA of the CDR3: TGTGCCAGCAGTGATTCTGAGACAATCTACGAGCAGTACTTC. Translated, it gives CASSDSETIYEQYF. This chain connects TRBV2 to TRBJ2-7, with D unresolved. Germline CDR1 is SNHLY and CDR2 is FYNNEI. CDR3 length: 14 residues. The V and J ends lost 3 bases and 3 bases respectively, with 12 bases between them.

This chain connects TRBV7-2 to TRBJ2-7; 8 bases are a match to TRBD1. With V trimmed by 5 bases and J by 5 bases, 14 bases remained unmatched. The germline CDR1 and CDR2 sequences are SGHTA and FQGNSA. The CDR3 has 16 amino acids. Written as DNA, the CDR3 is TGTGCCAGCAGCGCAACCGGACAGGGATTGAGGAACGAGCAGTACTTC. Translating it yields CASSATGQGLRNEQYF.

The chain uses TRBV5-8 and TRBJ1-1, with D possibly TRBD1 on 6 matching bases. The CDR3 runs to 14 residues. Looked up from germline, CDR1 is SGHTS and CDR2 is YDEGEE. The V and J ends lost 3 bases and 1 base respectively, with 10 bases between them. CDR3 coding DNA: TGTGCCAGCAGCTCCCGGGACAAGAACACTGAAGCTTTCTTT. Amino acids: CASSSRDKNTEAFF.

The chain is built from TRBV12-5 and TRBJ2-5; D possibly corresponds to TRBD1 (5 bases). This CDR3 has 14 residues. V lost 7 bases, J lost 5 bases, and 17 bases lay in between. The germline gives CDR1 LGHNT, CDR2 FRNRAP. The CDR3 is CASAAHGAGETQYF. As DNA, the CDR3 is TGTGCTAGTGCCGCTCATGGGGCCGGGGAGACCCAGTACTTC.

In regard to this clone: The junction differs from germline at one of its ends, possibly a read error. Other DNA variants within this sample encode the same CDR3. This rearrangement joins TRBV5-6 to TRBJ1-1, with D possibly matching TRBD1 (6 bases). Germline V gives CDR1 SGHDT, CDR2 YYEEEE. The CDR3 runs 13 residues. CDR3 sequence reads: CASTVGGPTEAFF. CDR3 coding DNA: TGTGCCAGCACCGTAGGGGGTCCGACTGAAGCCTTCTTT.

V is TRBV11-2 and J is TRBJ2-7; D is possibly TRBD1 (5 bases). Germline-derived CDR1 and CDR2 are SGHAT and FQNNGV. Trimming pared 5 bases from V and 2 bases from J, leaving 13 bases between. This CDR3 region has 14 residues. The CDR3 DNA is TGTGCCAGCAGCCCAATAGGGGCCCCCTACGAGCAGTACTTC. Translated: CASSPIGAPYEQYF. The full variable domain, rest sourced from reference TRBV11-2 and TRBJ2-7, is EAGVAQSPRYKIIEKRQSVAFWCNPISGHATLYWYQQILGQGPKLLIQFQNNGVVDDSQLPKDRFSAERLKGVDSTLKIQPAKLEDSAVYLCASSPIGAPYEQYFGPGTRLTVT.

This chain joins TRBV6-5 and TRBJ1-1, with 8 bases lining up with TRBD1. With 8 bases clipped from V and 4 bases from J, the junction kept 12 bases outside the gene matches. Germline values: CDR1 MNHEY, CDR2 SVGAGI. CDR3 length: 15 amino acids. CDR3 residues: CASVGQGPRGTEAFF. CDR3 bases: TGTGCCAGCGTTGGACAGGGTCCCCGAGGCACTGAAGCTTTCTTT.

This clone was found a few times. This chain uses TRBV27 with TRBJ1-2; possible D gene TRBD1, 5 bases. Germline V lookup: CDR1 MNHEY, CDR2 SMNVEV (reference sequence). V lost 5 bases, J lost 4 bases, and 17 bases lay in between. The CDR3 contains 15 residues. CDR3 DNA: TGTGCCAGCAGTCCCGATGGAGGGGCCCTCTATGGCTACACCTTC. Protein product: CASSPDGGALYGYTF.

This clone was seen once. This chain uses TRBV5-5 with TRBJ1-4, with D possibly TRBD1 on 6 matching bases. CDR1 is SGHKS, CDR2 YYEKEE, per germline (reference sequence). This CDR3 contains 15 residues. The V gene lost 8 bases and the J gene lost 8 bases, with 22 bases spanning the gap. In nucleotides, the CDR3 is TGTGCCAGTGTACTTTTTAGCGGGACATTCGAAAAACTGTTTTTT. This sequence encodes CASVLFSGTFEKLFF.

This chain joins TRBV6-4 and TRBJ2-1; 9 nucleotides align to TRBD1. The CDR3 totals 15 residues. Looked up from germline, CDR1 is MRHNA and CDR2 is SNTAGT. Trimming cost V 4 bases and J 2 bases; bases outside gene matches: 3. The CDR3 spells CASSGQGETYNEQFF. CDR3 bases: TGTGCCAGCAGTGGACAGGGGGAAACCTACAATGAGCAGTTCTTC.